This T cell receptor (beta chain) derives from a study of naive and memory T cell subsets. Study-level points and caveats: Clonotypes here are unpaired alpha or beta chain sequences.

This clonotype was seen many times. Antigen unknown. CMV status came from CD4+ T cell IFNgamma after overnight CMV lysate stimulation of fresh PBMCs. CD8 T cells were positively selected from what remained after CD4 positive selection. The CDR3 runs to 13 residues. V was trimmed by 4 bases and J by 1 base, leaving 7 bases between them. CDR1 and CDR2 from the germline V gene are SQVTM and ANQGSEA. Two oligonucleotides, mixed equimolar, formed the beta constant-region primer covering TRBC1 and TRBC2. Four rounds of PCR amplified the ligated cDNA using nested alpha and beta constant-region primers plus SP2. MiXCR, run by TCRdb on the UMI-ligation and nested PCR reads, gives a single entry per CDR3 protein. This repertoire shows about 120,000 distinct CDR3 sequences, 35% to 45% found once; its top ten account for 0.9%.

The source is a human donor in good health. The V call is TRBV29-1, the J call TRBJ2-2; D call uncertain. Sequenced material: central memory CD4+ T cells from blood. The CDR3 nucleotides read TGCAGCGTTGCGAAAGGGAACACCGGGGAGCTGTTTTTT. Protein product: CSVAKGNTGELFF.